A single sample gave rise to the 8 T cell receptor beta chains below, sequenced in a study of vaccination and CD4 T cells after COVID-19. With the Oncomine TCR Beta short-read assay, DNA from cultured CD4+ T cells was sequenced. In TCRdb, the PCR reads were re-called with MiXCR into one record per CDR3 protein. The table lists over 15,000 distinct CDR3 sequences, under 60% of them singletons, with roughly a tenth in the top ten. No antigen is known for these receptors. The treatment here: approximately nine-day PBMC culture with coronavirus spike peptide pools or control peptides (ViraFEST assay). The sequences come from CD4+ T cells from blood, cultured in vitro, collected after SARS-CoV-2 vaccination. The receptors originated from a human donor who had recovered from COVID-19.

The rearrangement uses TRBV19 and TRBJ2-7, with D perhaps given as TRBD1 or TRBD2 (6 bases each). The CDR3 is 16 amino acids. The V end was cut by 4 bases, the J end by 2 bases, with 18 bases between. Germline V gene lookup returns CDR1 LNHDA and CDR2 SQIVND (reference sequence). CDR3: CASSTQLAGETYEQYF. DNA of the CDR3: TGTGCCAGTAGTACTCAACTAGCAGGGGAAACCTACGAGCAGTACTTC.

V usage is TRBV10-1 and J usage is TRBJ2-2, with 11 bases matching TRBD2. The CDR3 has 16 amino acids. Germline V gene lookup returns CDR1 WNHNN and CDR2 SYGVQD (reference sequence). Losses at the gene ends were 2 bases for V and 1 base for J; bases not matched to a gene: 0. The CDR3 DNA is TGCGCCAGCAGTGAGGGGACTAGCGGGAACACCGGGGAGCTGTTTTTT. Its protein product is CASSEGTSGNTGELFF.

The J gene is TRBJ1-1, the V gene TRBV6-2 or TRBV6-3, with 9 bases that match TRBD1. This CDR3 contains 19 residues. The germline V gene encodes CDR1 MNHEY and CDR2 SVGEGT. J was trimmed by 0 bases and V by 5 bases; bases with no gene match: 16. CDR3 sequence: CASSPAMNRGQGMNTEAFF. The CDR3 coding sequence is TGTGCCAGCAGTCCCGCAATGAATCGGGGACAGGGCATGAACACTGAAGCTTTCTTT.

The table lists this clonotype with a few counts. The chain carries TRBV20-1 and TRBJ2-5; unclear D gene. Between the trimmed V and J ends, which lost 0 bases and 1 base, there was a span of 9 bases. CDR1 and CDR2 from the germline V gene are DFQATT and SNEGSKA (reference sequence). The CDR3 is 14 amino acids. CDR3 in amino acids: CSARDLLGQETQYF. Written as DNA, the CDR3 is TGCAGTGCTAGAGACCTTCTAGGCCAAGAGACCCAGTACTTC.

The chain has TRBV20-1 and TRBJ1-4; D unclear. CDR1 DFQATT and CDR2 SNEGSKA come from the germline V gene (reference sequence). Deletions cut 0 bases from V and 8 bases from J, with 13 bases between. The CDR3 extends over 14 amino acids. The CDR3 spells CSARDGRSREKLFF. CDR3 DNA sequence: TGCAGTGCTAGAGATGGGAGGTCGCGGGAAAAACTGTTTTTT.

This chain uses TRBV7-9 with TRBJ1-3; no clear D. There are 17 residues in the CDR3. Trimming took off 5 bases at V and 0 bases at J, with 17 bases between the two ends. Germline CDR1 and CDR2: SEHNR and FQNEAQ (reference sequence). CDR3 region: CASSQSLPTHSGNTIYF. CDR3 nucleotides: TGTGCCAGCAGCCAAAGTTTGCCCACCCACTCTGGAAACACCATATATTTT.

The chain is built from TRBV15 and TRBJ1-2; D remains ambiguous. CDR3 size: 15 residues. With 3 bases removed from V and 1 base from J, the gap between germline ends came to 12 bases. CDR1 and CDR2 (germline): LNHNV, YYDKDF (reference sequence). This chain's CDR3 is CATSRGDYVNYGYTF. The CDR3 bases are TGTGCCACCAGCAGGGGTGATTACGTTAACTATGGCTACACCTTC.

This clonotype came up a few times. The chain has TRBV6-1 and TRBJ1-6; TRBD1 is a possible D gene (6 bases). CDR1 is MNHNS and CDR2 is SASEGT in the germline V gene. The V end was cut by 6 bases, the J end by 1 base, with 19 bases between. This CDR3 region has 18 residues. DNA of the CDR3: TGTGCCAGCAGCCCCACCGGGACAAGAGTGTCCTATAATTCACCCCTCCACTTT. Residues: CASSPTGTRVSYNSPLHF.